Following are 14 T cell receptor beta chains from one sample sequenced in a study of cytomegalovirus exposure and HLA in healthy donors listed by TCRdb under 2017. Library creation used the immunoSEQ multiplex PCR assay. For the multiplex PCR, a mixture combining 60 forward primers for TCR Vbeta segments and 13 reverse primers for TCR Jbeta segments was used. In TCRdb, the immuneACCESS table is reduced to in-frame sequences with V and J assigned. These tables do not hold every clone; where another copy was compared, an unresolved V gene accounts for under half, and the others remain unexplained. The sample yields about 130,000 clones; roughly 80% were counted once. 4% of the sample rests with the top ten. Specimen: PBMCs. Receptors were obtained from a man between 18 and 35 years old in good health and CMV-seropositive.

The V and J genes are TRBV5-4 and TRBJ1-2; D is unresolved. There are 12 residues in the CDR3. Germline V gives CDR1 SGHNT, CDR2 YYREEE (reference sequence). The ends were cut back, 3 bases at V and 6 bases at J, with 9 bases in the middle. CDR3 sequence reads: CASSSQEDGYTF. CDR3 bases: TGTGCCAGCAGCTCCCAGGAGGATGGCTACACCTTC.

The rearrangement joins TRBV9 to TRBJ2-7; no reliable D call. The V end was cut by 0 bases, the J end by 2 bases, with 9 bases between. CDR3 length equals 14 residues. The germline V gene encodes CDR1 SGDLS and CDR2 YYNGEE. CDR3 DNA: TGTGCCAGCAGCGTAGCGGTCAATGCCTACGAGCAGTACTTC. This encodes CASSVAVNAYEQYF. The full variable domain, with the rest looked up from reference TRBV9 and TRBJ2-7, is DSGVTQTPKHLITATGQRVTLRCSPRSGDLSVYWYQQSLDQGLQFLIQYYNGEERAKGNILERFSAQQFPDLHSELNLSSLELGDSALYFCASSVAVNAYEQYFGPGTRLTVT.

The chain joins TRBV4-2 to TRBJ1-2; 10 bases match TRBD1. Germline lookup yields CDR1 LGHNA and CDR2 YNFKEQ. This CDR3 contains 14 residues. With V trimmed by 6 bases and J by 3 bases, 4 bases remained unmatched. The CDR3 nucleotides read TGTGCCAGCAGTCCGGACAGGGGGGACTATGGCTACACCTTC. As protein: CASSPDRGDYGYTF.

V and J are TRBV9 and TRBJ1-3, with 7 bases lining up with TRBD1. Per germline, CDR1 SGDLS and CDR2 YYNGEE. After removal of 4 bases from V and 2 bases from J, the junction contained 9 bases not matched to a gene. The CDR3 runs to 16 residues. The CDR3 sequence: CASSPRTGRPGNTIYF. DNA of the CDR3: TGTGCCAGCAGCCCAAGGACAGGCCGTCCTGGAAACACCATATATTTT.

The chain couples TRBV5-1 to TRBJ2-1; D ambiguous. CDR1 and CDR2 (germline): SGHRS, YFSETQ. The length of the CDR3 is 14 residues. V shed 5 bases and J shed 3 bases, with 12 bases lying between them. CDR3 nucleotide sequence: TGCGCCAGCAGTACAGCCGGTAACTACAATGAGCAGTTCTTC. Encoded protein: CASSTAGNYNEQFF.

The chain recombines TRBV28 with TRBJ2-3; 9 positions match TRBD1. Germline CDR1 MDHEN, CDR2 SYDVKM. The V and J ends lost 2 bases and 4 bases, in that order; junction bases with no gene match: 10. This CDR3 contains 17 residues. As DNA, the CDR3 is TGTGCCAGCAGTTTACCCCGACAGGGGGTAGATTCAGATACGCAGTATTTT. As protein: CASSLPRQGVDSDTQYF.

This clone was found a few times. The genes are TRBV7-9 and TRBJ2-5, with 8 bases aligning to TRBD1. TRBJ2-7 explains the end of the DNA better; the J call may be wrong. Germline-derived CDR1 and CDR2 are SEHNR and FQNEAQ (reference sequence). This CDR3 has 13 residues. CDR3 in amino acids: CASTHRDRYEQYF. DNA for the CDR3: TGTGCCAGCACACACCGGGACAGGTACGAGCAGTACTTC.

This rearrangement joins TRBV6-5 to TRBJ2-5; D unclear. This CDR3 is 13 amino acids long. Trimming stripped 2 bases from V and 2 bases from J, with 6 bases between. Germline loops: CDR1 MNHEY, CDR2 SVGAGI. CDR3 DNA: TGTGCCAGCAGTTACGACTTTCAAGAGACCCAGTACTTC. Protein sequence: CASSYDFQETQYF.

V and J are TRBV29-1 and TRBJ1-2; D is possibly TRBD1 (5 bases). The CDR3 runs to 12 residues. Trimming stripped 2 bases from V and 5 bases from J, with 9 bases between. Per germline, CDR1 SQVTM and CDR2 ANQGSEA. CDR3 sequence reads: CSVETRAYGYTF. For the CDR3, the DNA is TGCAGCGTTGAAACCAGGGCATATGGCTACACCTTC.

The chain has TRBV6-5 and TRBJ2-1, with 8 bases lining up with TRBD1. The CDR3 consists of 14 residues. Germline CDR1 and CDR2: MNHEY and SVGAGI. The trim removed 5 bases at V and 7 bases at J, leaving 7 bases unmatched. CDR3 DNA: TGTGCCAGCAGTGGACACAGGGGGTTAAATGAGCAGTTCTTC. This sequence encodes CASSGHRGLNEQFF.

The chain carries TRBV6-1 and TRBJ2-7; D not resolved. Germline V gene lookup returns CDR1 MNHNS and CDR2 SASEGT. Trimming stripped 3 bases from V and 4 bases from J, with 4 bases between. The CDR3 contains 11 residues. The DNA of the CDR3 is TGTGCCAGCAGTGACTATTACGAGCAGTACTTC. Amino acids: CASSDYYEQYF.

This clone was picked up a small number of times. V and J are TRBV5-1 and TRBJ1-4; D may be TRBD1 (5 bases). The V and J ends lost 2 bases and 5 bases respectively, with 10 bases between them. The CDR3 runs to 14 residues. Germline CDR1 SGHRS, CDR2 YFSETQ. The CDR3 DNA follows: TGCGCCAGCAGCTTCCAGGGTTCCAATGAAAAACTGTTTTTT. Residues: CASSFQGSNEKLFF.

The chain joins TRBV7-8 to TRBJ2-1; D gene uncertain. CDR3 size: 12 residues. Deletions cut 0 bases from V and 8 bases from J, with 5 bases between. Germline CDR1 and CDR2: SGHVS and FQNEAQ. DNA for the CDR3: TGTGCCAGCAGCTTAGCGCAGTATGAGCAGTTCTTC. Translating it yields CASSLAQYEQFF.

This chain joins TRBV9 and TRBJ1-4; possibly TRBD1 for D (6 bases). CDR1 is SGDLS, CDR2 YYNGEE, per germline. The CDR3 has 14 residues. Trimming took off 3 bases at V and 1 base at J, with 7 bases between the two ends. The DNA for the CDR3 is TGTGCCAGCAGCGCGACAGGAACTAATGAAAAACTGTTTTTT. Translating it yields CASSATGTNEKLFF.